The 9 T cell receptor beta chains listed next were all sequenced from one sample in a study of blood T cell repertoires in COVID-19. Method: immunoSEQ multiplex PCR; TCRdb's copy keeps in-frame clones and lacks some. The sample lists roughly 380,000 clones, 85% occurring once. The sample was peripheral blood. Receptor source: a woman younger than 30 with acute or convalescent COVID-19.

The chain recombines TRBV6-5 with TRBJ1-4; 7 nucleotides align to TRBD1. Germline V gene lookup returns CDR1 MNHEY and CDR2 SVGAGI. V lost 6 bases to trimming and J lost 4 bases; unmatched junction nucleotides: 8. The CDR3 loop spans 15 amino acids. The CDR3 protein is CASRKGTVSNEKLFF. The CDR3 DNA is TGTGCCAGCAGGAAGGGGACAGTGAGTAATGAAAAACTGTTTTTT.

This chain joins TRBV24-1 and TRBJ1-6; a possible D gene is TRBD1 (6 bases). Germline assignment: CDR1 KGHDR and CDR2 SFDVKD. V lost 8 bases and J lost 3, with 13 bases in between. CDR3 size: 15 residues. The CDR3 here is CATIGTLDYNSPLHF. The CDR3 nucleotides are TGTGCCACCATCGGGACACTCGACTATAATTCACCCCTCCACTTT.

The V and J genes are TRBV9 and TRBJ2-5, with D perhaps TRBD1 (5 bases). Trimming took off 4 bases at V and 5 bases at J, with 18 bases between the two ends. This CDR3 has 15 residues. The germline V gene encodes CDR1 SGDLS and CDR2 YYNGEE. As DNA, the CDR3 is TGTGCCAGCAGCCTTCAGCAGGGCGTCGGGGAGACCCAGTACTTC. Amino acids: CASSLQQGVGETQYF.

V and J are TRBV4-1 and TRBJ1-4; no clear D gene. The germline V gene has CDR1 MGHRA and CDR2 YSYEKL. Trimming pared 4 bases from V and 3 bases from J, leaving 15 bases between. The CDR3 is 16 residues long. This CDR3 is CASSRLVGEANEKLFF. CDR3 coding DNA: TGCGCCAGCAGCCGTTTGGTGGGTGAGGCTAATGAAAAACTGTTTTTT.

V and J are TRBV12-5 and TRBJ1-6; D gene uncertain. Germline V lookup: CDR1 LGHNT, CDR2 FRNRAP. The CDR3 is 15 residues long. Trimming cost V 2 bases and J 6 bases, with 11 bases left between them. CDR3 in DNA: TGTGCTAGTGGTTTGTCCGACCGGGGTAATTCACCCCTCCACTTT. Encoded protein: CASGLSDRGNSPLHF.

This clone was seen only once. The chain combines TRBV6-5 with TRBJ2-3, with D tentatively TRBD2 (5 bases). Germline values: CDR1 MNHEY, CDR2 SVGAGI. The CDR3 length is 14 residues. V was pared by 8 bases and J by 1 base, with 13 bases between. The CDR3 sequence is CASEEVYRTDTQYF. In DNA, the CDR3 is TGTGCCAGCGAGGAGGTCTACCGCACAGATACGCAGTATTTT.

There are a few counts of this clone. This chain uses TRBV7-3 with TRBJ2-3; 7 positions match TRBD2. With V trimmed by 5 bases and J by 3 bases, 8 bases remained unmatched. Per germline, CDR1 SGHTA and CDR2 FQGTGA. The CDR3 length is 15 residues. The CDR3 sequence is CASSPGRGNTDTQYF. CDR3 DNA sequence: TGTGCCAGCAGCCCAGGGCGGGGGAATACAGATACGCAGTATTTT.

V usage is TRBV7-2 and J usage is TRBJ1-4; TRBD1 aligns across 8 bases. V was pared by 6 bases and J by 1 base, with 4 bases of the junction left unmatched. Germline V lookup: CDR1 SGHTA, CDR2 FQGNSA. The CDR3 spans 15 residues. In nucleotides, the CDR3 is TGTGCCAGCAGTACAGGGGGGGAAACTAATGAAAAACTGTTTTTT. Protein product: CASSTGGETNEKLFF.

The V and J genes are TRBV10-1 and TRBJ2-2; TRBD1 aligns across 9 bases. Trimming removed 4 bases from V and 5 bases from J; junction bases left unmatched: 5. Germline V lookup: CDR1 WNHNN, CDR2 SYGVQD (reference sequence). This CDR3 contains 15 residues. The CDR3 spells CASSAGQGDTGELFF. The CDR3 coding sequence is TGCGCCAGCAGTGCGGGACAGGGTGATACCGGGGAGCTGTTTTTT.